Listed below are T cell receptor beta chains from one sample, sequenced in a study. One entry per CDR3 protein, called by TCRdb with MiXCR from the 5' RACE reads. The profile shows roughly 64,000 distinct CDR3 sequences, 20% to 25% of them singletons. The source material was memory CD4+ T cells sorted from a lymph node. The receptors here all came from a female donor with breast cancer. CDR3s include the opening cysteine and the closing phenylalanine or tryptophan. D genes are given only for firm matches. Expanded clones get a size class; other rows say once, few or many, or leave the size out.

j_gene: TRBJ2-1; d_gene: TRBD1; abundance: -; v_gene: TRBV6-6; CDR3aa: CASSYKGQGKGNEQFF; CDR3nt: TGTGCCAGCAGTTACAAAGGACAGGGAAAGGGGAATGAGCAGTTCTTC
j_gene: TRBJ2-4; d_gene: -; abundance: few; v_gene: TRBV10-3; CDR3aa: CAISESSRQNIQYF; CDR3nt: TGTGCCATCAGTGAGTCATCGCGACAAAACATTCAGTACTTC
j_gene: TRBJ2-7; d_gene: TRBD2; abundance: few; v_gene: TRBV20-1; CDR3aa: CSAKAISGRGLGSYEQYF; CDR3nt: TGCAGTGCTAAGGCCATTAGCGGGAGGGGTCTCGGTTCCTACGAGCAGTACTTC
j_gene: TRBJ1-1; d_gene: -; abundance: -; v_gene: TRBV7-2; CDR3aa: CASSLPRAGEACF; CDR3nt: TGTGCCAGCAGCTTACCTCGGGCAGGTGAAGCTTGCTTT
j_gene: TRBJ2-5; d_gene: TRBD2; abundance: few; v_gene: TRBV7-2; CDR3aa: CASSTRRTSGVETRYF; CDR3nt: TGTGCCAGCAGCACTCGACGGACTAGCGGGGTAGAGACCCGGTACTTC
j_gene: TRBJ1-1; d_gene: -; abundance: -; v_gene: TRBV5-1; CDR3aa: CASSSTGTATLSMNTEAFF; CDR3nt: TGCGCCAGCAGCTCTACCGGGACGGCCACGCTTAGCATGAACACTGAAGCTTTCTTT
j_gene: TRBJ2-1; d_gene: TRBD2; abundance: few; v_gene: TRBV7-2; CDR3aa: CASSSHGARGTSGRLNEQFF; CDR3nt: TGTGCCAGCAGCTCACACGGCGCACGAGGGACTAGCGGGAGGTTGAATGAGCAGTTCTTC
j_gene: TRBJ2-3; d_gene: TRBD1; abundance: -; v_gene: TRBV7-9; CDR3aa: CASSYTGGSTDTQYF; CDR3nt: TGTGCCAGCAGCTATACAGGGGGCTCGACAGATACGCAGTATTTT
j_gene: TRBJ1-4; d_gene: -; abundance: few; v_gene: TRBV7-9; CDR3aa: CASSHSGRMDEKLFF; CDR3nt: TGTGCCAGCAGCCACTCGGGGAGGATGGATGAAAAACTGTTTTTT
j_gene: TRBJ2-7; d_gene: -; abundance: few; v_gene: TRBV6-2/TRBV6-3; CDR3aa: CASTLRGGTYEQYF; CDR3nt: TGTGCCAGCACCCTCAGGGGGGGAACCTACGAGCAGTACTTC
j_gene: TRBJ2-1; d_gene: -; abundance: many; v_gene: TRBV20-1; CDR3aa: CSAREKQAHF; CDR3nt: TGCAGTGCTAGAGAAAAACAAGCCCACTTC
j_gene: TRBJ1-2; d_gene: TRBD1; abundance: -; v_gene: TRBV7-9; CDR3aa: CASSLAEGQGNGYTF; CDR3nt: TGTGCCAGCAGCTTAGCCGAGGGACAGGGGAATGGCTACACCTTC
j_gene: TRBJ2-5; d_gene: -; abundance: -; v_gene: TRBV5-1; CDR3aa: CASSPQVGEQETQYF; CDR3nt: TGCGCCAGCAGCCCCCAGGTGGGAGAACAAGAGACCCAGTACTTC
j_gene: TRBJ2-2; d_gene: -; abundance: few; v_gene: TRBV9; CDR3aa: CASRGGNTGELFF; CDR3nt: TGTGCCAGCCGGGGAGGGAACACCGGGGAGCTGTTTTTT